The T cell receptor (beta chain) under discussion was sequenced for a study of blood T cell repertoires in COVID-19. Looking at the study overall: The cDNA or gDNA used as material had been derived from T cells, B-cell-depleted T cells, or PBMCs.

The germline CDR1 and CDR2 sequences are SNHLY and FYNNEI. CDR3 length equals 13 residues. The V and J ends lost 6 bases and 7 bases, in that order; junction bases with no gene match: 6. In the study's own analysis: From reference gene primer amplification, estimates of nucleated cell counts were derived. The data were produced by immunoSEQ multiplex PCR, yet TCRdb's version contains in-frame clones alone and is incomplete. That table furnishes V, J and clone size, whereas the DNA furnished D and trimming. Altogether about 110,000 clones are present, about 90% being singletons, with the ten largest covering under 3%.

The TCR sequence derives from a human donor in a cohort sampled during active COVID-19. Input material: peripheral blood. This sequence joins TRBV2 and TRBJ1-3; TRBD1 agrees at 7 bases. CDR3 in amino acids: CASRETGWNTIYF. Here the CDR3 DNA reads TGTGCCAGCAGGGAGACAGGGTGGAACACCATATATTTT. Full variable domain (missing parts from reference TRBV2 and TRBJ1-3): EPEVTQTPSHQVTQMGQEVILRCVPISNHLYFYWYRQILGQKVEFLVSFYNNEISEKSEIFDDQFSVERPDGSNFTLKIRSTKLEDSAMYFCASRETGWNTIYFGEGSWLTVV.